The clone carrying this T cell receptor beta chain was observed a few times. Its antigen is still unknown. This entry is derived from a study of identical twins. Overall study findings and caveats: A cross-sectional statistical analysis, not follow-up of the same donors, supported the conclusions. Analyses of zero insertions could be partly confounded by invariant MAIT and iNKT cells.

J gave up 5 bases and V 6 bases, and 2 bases lay outside the gene matches. The CDR3 covers 12 residues. Germline-derived CDR1 and CDR2 are SGHTS and YDEGEE. One entry per CDR3 protein, called by TCRdb with MiXCR from the 5' RACE reads. The sample shows about 520,000 distinct CDR3 sequences, roughly 21% of them seen only once. A further study also used this sample, focusing on T cells expressing NK-cell markers. That report adds: A range of 1.0-7.0% of CD8+ T cells consisted of dominant NKG2C+ clonotypes in more than five donors.

This TCR was recovered from a woman younger than 30 in good health. Specimen: CD4+ T cells sorted from blood. This chain joins TRBV5-8 and TRBJ2-5; 9 positions agree with TRBD1. DNA for the CDR3: TGTGCCAGCACAGGACAGGGGGAGACCCAGTACTTC. Its translation is CASTGQGETQYF.